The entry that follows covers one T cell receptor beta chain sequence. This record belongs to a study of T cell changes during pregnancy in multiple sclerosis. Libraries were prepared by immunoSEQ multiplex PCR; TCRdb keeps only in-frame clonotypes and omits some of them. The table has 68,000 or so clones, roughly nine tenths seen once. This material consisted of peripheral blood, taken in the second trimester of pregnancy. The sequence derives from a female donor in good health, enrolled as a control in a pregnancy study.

The CDR3, as DNA: TGCAGCGTTGGTGGGGGGGTCACAGATACGCAGTATTTT. It codes for CSVGGGVTDTQYF. The rearrangement joins TRBV29-1 to TRBJ2-3; 7 bases align to TRBD2. V was pared by 4 bases and J by 2 bases, with 3 bases of the junction left unmatched. Germline assignment: CDR1 SQVTM and CDR2 ANQGSEA. The CDR3 has 13 amino acids.